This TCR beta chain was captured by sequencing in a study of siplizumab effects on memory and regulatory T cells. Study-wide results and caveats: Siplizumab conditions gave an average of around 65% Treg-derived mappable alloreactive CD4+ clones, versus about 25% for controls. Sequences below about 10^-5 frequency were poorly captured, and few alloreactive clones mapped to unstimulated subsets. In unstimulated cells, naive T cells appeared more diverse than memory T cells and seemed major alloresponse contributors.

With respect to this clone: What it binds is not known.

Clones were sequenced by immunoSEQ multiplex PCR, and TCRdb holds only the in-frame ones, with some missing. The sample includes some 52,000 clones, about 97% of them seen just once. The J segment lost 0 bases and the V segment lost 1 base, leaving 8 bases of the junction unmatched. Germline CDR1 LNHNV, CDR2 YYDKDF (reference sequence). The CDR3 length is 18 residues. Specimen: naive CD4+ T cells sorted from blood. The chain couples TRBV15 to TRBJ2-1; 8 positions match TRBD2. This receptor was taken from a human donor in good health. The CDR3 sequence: CATSRGLAPRSSYNEQFF. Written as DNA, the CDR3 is TGTGCCACCAGCAGAGGACTAGCGCCACGGAGCTCCTACAATGAGCAGTTCTTC.